This T cell receptor beta chain emerged from a study of T cell repertoires in cytomegalovirus infection. Study as a whole: Epitope selection comprised recently identified HLA-C-restricted CMV epitopes and well-studied HLA-B-restricted CMV epitopes. Public TCR beta signature analysis indicated the presence of both CMV infection and matching HLA type.

Each CDR3 protein is one row after TCRdb ran MiXCR on the reads. The repertoire has approximately 1,000,000 distinct CDR3 sequences, approximately 30% of them found once; the top ten carry roughly 12%. V was shortened by 1 base and J by 4 bases, with 10 bases between the two germline ends. The germline gives CDR1 MNHNS, CDR2 SASEGT. The CDR3 runs 14 residues. Regarding the study as a whole: Ex vivo, HLA-C-restricted CMV-specific TCR beta clonotypes prevailed over the rest of the response. Cumulative public TCR beta family frequency identified CMV carriers with the relevant HLA.

Concerning this clonotype: What it binds is unknown.

The clonotype comes from a human donor in good health (CMV status not recorded). Some clones in this sample may be carry-over from other donors' samples. The rearrangement uses TRBV6-1 and TRBJ1-2; D is uncertain. The sample consisted of cultured CD8+ T cells from PBMCs, taken from culture after CMV antigen stimulation. The CDR3, as DNA: TGTGCCAGCAGTGAAGTCCGGGAAGGCTATGGCTACACCTTC. Protein sequence: CASSEVREGYGYTF.